These T cell receptor beta chains were read from a single sample in a study of identical twins. TCRdb analysed the 5' RACE reads with MiXCR anew, one entry per CDR3 protein. Of roughly 350,000 distinct CDR3 sequences in the sample, roughly an eighth were seen once. These data were also reused for a study on yellow fever vaccine responses in identical twins.

Specimen: CD8+ T cells sorted from blood. Source of these receptors: a woman between 18 and 30 years old in good health. Each CDR3 is given with its conserved first and last residue. Fields, in order: D gene, clone size, V gene, J gene, CDR3 protein, CDR3 DNA. D genes are given only for firm matches. Clone sizes are given selectively: once, few, many, or a class where the clone is expanded.

d_gene: -
abundance: few
v_gene: TRBV5-5
j_gene: TRBJ1-2
CDR3aa: CASSFSSGPWDYGYTF
CDR3nt: TGTGCCAGCAGCTTTTCGTCCGGGCCCTGGGATTATGGCTACACCTTC

d_gene: TRBD2
abundance: many
v_gene: TRBV7-9
j_gene: TRBJ2-3
CDR3aa: CASSSTSGGADTQYF
CDR3nt: TGTGCCAGCAGCTCCACTAGCGGGGGGGCAGATACGCAGTATTTT

d_gene: -
abundance: few
v_gene: TRBV14
j_gene: TRBJ2-6
CDR3aa: CASSPLGAGANVLTF
CDR3nt: TGTGCCAGCAGCCCCCTGGGGGCTGGGGCCAACGTCCTGACTTTC

d_gene: -
abundance: few
v_gene: TRBV6-5
j_gene: TRBJ2-4
CDR3aa: CASSYEGLQNIQYF
CDR3nt: TGTGCCAGCAGTTACGAGGGGCTGCAAAACATTCAGTACTTC

d_gene: -
abundance: few
v_gene: TRBV28
j_gene: TRBJ1-1
CDR3aa: CASSFGGWNTEAFF
CDR3nt: TGTGCCAGCAGTTTCGGGGGGTGGAACACTGAAGCTTTCTTT

d_gene: -
abundance: -
v_gene: TRBV7-8
j_gene: TRBJ2-5
CDR3aa: CASSLSLALETQYF
CDR3nt: TGTGCCAGCAGCTTAAGTCTAGCGTTGGAGACCCAGTACTTC

d_gene: TRBD2
abundance: -
v_gene: TRBV2
j_gene: TRBJ2-7
CDR3aa: CASSGLAGAEQYF
CDR3nt: TGTGCCAGCAGTGGACTAGCGGGAGCCGAGCAGTACTTC

d_gene: -
abundance: -
v_gene: TRBV13
j_gene: TRBJ2-2
CDR3aa: CASSLGRGVSGELFF
CDR3nt: TGTGCCAGCAGCTTAGGCAGGGGAGTATCCGGGGAGCTGTTTTTT

d_gene: -
abundance: few
v_gene: TRBV10-3
j_gene: TRBJ2-2
CDR3aa: CAISAANTGELFF
CDR3nt: TGTGCCATCAGTGCGGCGAACACCGGGGAGCTGTTTTTT

d_gene: -
abundance: few
v_gene: TRBV9
j_gene: TRBJ2-7
CDR3aa: CASSVEGGIDEQYF
CDR3nt: TGTGCCAGCAGCGTAGAGGGGGGAATCGACGAGCAGTACTTC

d_gene: TRBD1
abundance: -
v_gene: TRBV11-1
j_gene: TRBJ2-1
CDR3aa: CASSLGTGTGSSYNEQFF
CDR3nt: TGTGCCAGCAGCTTAGGGACCGGGACAGGGAGCTCCTACAATGAGCAGTTCTTC

d_gene: TRBD2
abundance: many
v_gene: TRBV6-4
j_gene: TRBJ2-1
CDR3aa: CASSGGGPSNEQFF
CDR3nt: TGTGCCAGCAGTGGGGGAGGGCCCAGCAATGAGCAGTTCTTC

d_gene: TRBD2
abundance: few
v_gene: TRBV7-9
j_gene: TRBJ2-1
CDR3aa: CASSPGTSGASYNEQFF
CDR3nt: TGTGCCAGCAGCCCCGGGACTAGCGGTGCCTCCTACAATGAGCAGTTCTTC

d_gene: -
abundance: -
v_gene: TRBV28
j_gene: TRBJ2-1
CDR3aa: CASSSPLKGSGQQGYNEQFF
CDR3nt: TGTGCCAGCAGTTCCCCCCTTAAGGGTAGCGGACAACAAGGTTACAATGAGCAGTTCTTC

d_gene: -
abundance: -
v_gene: TRBV7-9
j_gene: TRBJ2-5
CDR3aa: CASSLARGQETQYF
CDR3nt: TGTGCCAGCAGCTTAGCCCGGGGCCAGGAGACCCAGTACTTC

d_gene: TRBD2
abundance: few
v_gene: TRBV28
j_gene: TRBJ2-7
CDR3aa: CASSSSLAGVSYEQYF
CDR3nt: TGTGCCAGCAGTTCCTCACTAGCGGGAGTAAGCTACGAGCAGTACTTC

d_gene: -
abundance: many
v_gene: TRBV5-1
j_gene: TRBJ2-7
CDR3aa: CASSLMDTSSYEQYF
CDR3nt: TGCGCCAGCAGCTTGATGGACACCAGCTCCTACGAGCAGTACTTC

d_gene: TRBD2
abundance: few
v_gene: TRBV4-1
j_gene: TRBJ2-5
CDR3aa: CASSLLAGAGETQYF
CDR3nt: TGCGCCAGCAGCCTATTAGCGGGAGCAGGCGAGACCCAGTACTTC

d_gene: TRBD2
abundance: many
v_gene: TRBV6-1
j_gene: TRBJ2-1
CDR3aa: CASSETSGGASYNEQFF
CDR3nt: TGTGCCAGCAGTGAGACTAGCGGGGGGGCCTCCTACAATGAGCAGTTCTTC

d_gene: TRBD1
abundance: many
v_gene: TRBV13
j_gene: TRBJ2-1
CDR3aa: CASSHQQGRYYNEQFF
CDR3nt: TGTGCCAGCAGCCACCAACAGGGGCGATACTACAATGAGCAGTTCTTC

d_gene: -
abundance: -
v_gene: TRBV4-1
j_gene: TRBJ2-7
CDR3aa: CASSQGSLYEQYF
CDR3nt: TGCGCCAGCAGCCAAGGCTCCCTCTACGAGCAGTACTTC

d_gene: -
abundance: -
v_gene: TRBV7-9
j_gene: TRBJ1-6
CDR3aa: CASSFLGLLDSPLHF
CDR3nt: TGTGCCAGCAGCTTTTTGGGACTTCTGGATTCACCCCTCCACTTT

d_gene: TRBD2
abundance: few
v_gene: TRBV7-8
j_gene: TRBJ2-5
CDR3aa: CASSGTSGGDLEETQYF
CDR3nt: TGTGCCAGCAGCGGGACTAGCGGGGGGGATCTCGAAGAGACCCAGTACTTC

d_gene: TRBD1
abundance: -
v_gene: TRBV4-1
j_gene: TRBJ2-1
CDR3aa: CASSQAGTGNFF
CDR3nt: TGCGCCAGCAGCCAGGCCGGGACAGGAAACTTCTTC

d_gene: -
abundance: few
v_gene: TRBV7-2
j_gene: TRBJ1-1
CDR3aa: CASSLAGHTEAFF
CDR3nt: TGTGCCAGCAGCTTAGCGGGGCACACTGAAGCTTTCTTT

d_gene: TRBD1
abundance: few
v_gene: TRBV13
j_gene: TRBJ1-1
CDR3aa: CASDRGNTEAFF
CDR3nt: TGTGCCAGCGACAGGGGGAACACTGAAGCTTTCTTT

d_gene: -
abundance: -
v_gene: TRBV28
j_gene: TRBJ2-1
CDR3aa: CASTQWGLLANNEQFF
CDR3nt: TGTGCCAGCACTCAATGGGGGCTATTGGCCAACAATGAGCAGTTCTTC

d_gene: -
abundance: -
v_gene: TRBV2
j_gene: TRBJ2-1
CDR3aa: CASSEEVRMDEQFF
CDR3nt: TGTGCCAGCAGTGAAGAAGTGCGTATGGATGAGCAGTTCTTC

d_gene: TRBD1
abundance: few
v_gene: TRBV27
j_gene: TRBJ2-2
CDR3aa: CASSSPSGQGVVWNTGELFF
CDR3nt: TGTGCCAGCAGTTCCCCCTCGGGACAGGGGGTAGTTTGGAACACCGGGGAGCTGTTTTTT

d_gene: -
abundance: -
v_gene: TRBV4-1
j_gene: TRBJ2-5
CDR3aa: CASSQDPSVLETQYF
CDR3nt: TGCGCCAGCAGCCAAGATCCGTCGGTCTTGGAGACCCAGTACTTC

d_gene: TRBD2
abundance: few
v_gene: TRBV13
j_gene: TRBJ2-5
CDR3aa: CASSYWTSGDQETQYF
CDR3nt: TGTGCCAGCAGCTATTGGACTAGCGGAGATCAAGAGACCCAGTACTTC

d_gene: -
abundance: few
v_gene: TRBV12-3/TRBV12-4
j_gene: TRBJ2-5
CDR3aa: CASTETGLEETQYF
CDR3nt: TGTGCCAGCACCGAAACAGGGTTGGAAGAGACCCAGTACTTC

d_gene: TRBD2
abundance: -
v_gene: TRBV2
j_gene: TRBJ2-1
CDR3aa: CASSGRLAGVYNEQFF
CDR3nt: TGTGCCAGCAGTGGACGGCTAGCGGGAGTATACAATGAGCAGTTCTTC

d_gene: -
abundance: -
v_gene: TRBV7-6
j_gene: TRBJ2-7
CDR3aa: CASSSAGPVEQYF
CDR3nt: TGTGCCAGCAGCTCAGCGGGCCCTGTGGAGCAGTACTTC

d_gene: -
abundance: -
v_gene: TRBV27
j_gene: TRBJ2-7
CDR3aa: CASRTGNYEQYF
CDR3nt: TGTGCCAGCAGAACAGGGAACTACGAGCAGTACTTC

d_gene: TRBD1
abundance: -
v_gene: TRBV12-3/TRBV12-4
j_gene: TRBJ2-7
CDR3aa: CASSPGTGHEQYF
CDR3nt: TGTGCCAGCAGTCCCGGGACAGGCCACGAGCAGTACTTC

d_gene: TRBD2
abundance: -
v_gene: TRBV20-1
j_gene: TRBJ2-7
CDR3aa: CSGSGAGVGYEQYF
CDR3nt: TGCAGTGGCAGTGGGGCGGGAGTGGGCTACGAGCAGTACTTC

d_gene: TRBD2
abundance: -
v_gene: TRBV5-1
j_gene: TRBJ2-1
CDR3aa: CASTPGLAPGAYNEQFF
CDR3nt: TGCGCCAGCACCCCGGGACTAGCCCCGGGAGCCTACAATGAGCAGTTCTTC

d_gene: -
abundance: -
v_gene: TRBV7-9
j_gene: TRBJ2-2
CDR3aa: CASSPPFGSGELFF
CDR3nt: TGTGCCAGCAGCCCCCCCTTTGGGTCCGGGGAGCTGTTTTTT